This TCR beta chain was captured by sequencing in a study of shared clonotypes between healthy human individuals. To note about this clone: Antigen specificity is unknown.

Study findings and constraints: Investigators expected sequencing depth to affect clonotype sharing among donors. The study generally estimated greater richness for naive than memory subsets.

The germline CDR1 and CDR2 sequences are SEHNR and FQNEAQ (reference sequence). The CDR3 contains 19 residues. Trimming pared 3 bases from V and 0 bases from J, leaving 21 bases between. Execution of the assay was at deep level. In replicate PCRs of sorted subsets, about 190 ng DNA, tens of thousands of T cell genomes, was used. Libraries were prepared by immunoSEQ multiplex PCR; TCRdb keeps only in-frame clonotypes and omits some of them. The data contain some 200,000 clones, about 66% of them singletons. Sequencing was done on a sample of memory CD4+ T cells sorted from blood. The subset denotes: CD45RA-negative fraction. The V and J genes are TRBV7-9 and TRBJ2-1; D perhaps matches TRBD1 (5 bases). This TCR was recovered from a man in his thirties or forties in good health. The CDR3 reads CASSLVQGRNNSSYNEQFF. CDR3 DNA sequence: TGTGCCAGCAGCTTGGTTCAGGGCCGGAACAACAGCTCCTACAATGAGCAGTTCTTC.